This note documents a single TCR beta chain sequence. Antigen: not known. The data originate from a study of OX40 agonist ivuxolimab in advanced cancers. Study in general: Three patients got partial responses; one had hepatocellular carcinoma and two had cutaneous melanoma.

Study conclusions and caveats: The investigators did not determine what antigen specificity the expanded peripheral T cells had.

Assay used: immunoSEQ multiplex PCR; TCRdb lists only in-frame clones, some missing. The table records 45,000 to 55,000 clones, approximately 88% of them present only once. Excluded were patients having autoimmune disease history or systemic immunosuppression. The germline V gene has CDR1 MNHNS and CDR2 SASEGT. The CDR3 has 15 amino acids. V was trimmed by 4 bases and J by 8 bases, leaving 17 bases between them. The chain joins TRBV6-1 to TRBJ2-2, with a tentative D call TRBD2 (6 bases). The TCR was taken from an adult with an advanced solid tumor such as melanoma, head and neck, liver or kidney cancer. The sequenced sample was CD4+ or CD8+ T cells sorted from blood, obtained in a trial of the OX40 agonist ivuxolimab. CDR3 DNA: TGTGCCAGCAGTGTGTCAGGTGGGGGGTCGGGGGAGCTGTTTTTT. This translates into CASSVSGGGSGELFF.